A single sample is the source of the 5 T cell receptor beta chains below, sequenced in a study of CD8+ T cells in alopecia areata. Sorting of pooled cutaneous lymph node cells was based on CD4, CD8alpha, NKG2D, NKG2ACE and other markers. Extracted from the samples, RNA was reverse transcribed into cDNA to serve as the sequencing template. The data were produced by immunoSEQ multiplex PCR, yet TCRdb's version contains in-frame clones alone and is incomplete. The specimen has around 290,000 clones, none found just once. The source material was CD4+ T cells sorted from a lymph node. Receptors originate from a C3H/HeJ mouse with alopecia areata. Strain haplotype (MHC): H2-k.

Concerning this clone: A read error is possible here, since a much larger clone lies one base away. Here the gene names and germline are mouse. The sequenced fragment ends 4 residues before the CDR3 boundary, so the rest is inferred from the germline J gene. Other DNA sequences from this sample encode an identical CDR3 as well. The chain recombines TRBV13-1 with TRBJ2-3; D ambiguous. CDR3 size: 14 residues. V gave up 1 base and J gave up 0 bases, with 6 bases separating them. Germline assignment: CDR1 NSHNY and CDR2 SYGAGN. CDR3 DNA (partial): TGTGCCAGCAGTGATCACAGTAGTGCAGAA. Translated, it gives CASSDHSSAE. The entire CDR3 protein reads CASSDHSSAETLYF.

This clone has more than one count but fewer than ten. Gene names refer to mouse genes. Read sequence stops 4 residues before the CDR3 end, and the germline J gene provides the missing end. The V and J genes are TRBV13-1 and TRBJ1-2; D is unclear. Germline V gives CDR1 NSHNY, CDR2 SYGAGN. There are 12 residues in the CDR3. The CDR3 bases that were read are TGTGCCAGCAGTGACGATGGGTCC. Protein sequence: CASSDDGS. The complete CDR3 sequence is CASSDDGSDYTF.

The sample holds a few counts of this clone. The gene names given are mouse names. The DNA ends 4 residues before the CDR3 does, and the rest of the CDR3 is filled in from the germline J gene. The chain has TRBV1 and TRBJ2-3, with TRBD1 as a possible D gene (6 bases). The germline V and J ends were trimmed by 2 bases and 4 bases, with 10 bases remaining between them. The CDR3 loop spans 14 amino acids. Germline V gene lookup returns CDR1 NSQYPW and CDR2 LRSPGD (reference sequence). The CDR3: CTCSAPQGSETLYF. CDR3 DNA, as far as it was read: TGCACCTGCAGTGCACCACAGGGTTCAGAA. Complete variable domain (other parts from reference TRBV1 and TRBJ2-3): VTLLEQNPRWRLVPRGQAVNLRCILKNSQYPWMSWYQQDLQKQLQWLFTLRSPGDKEVKSLPGADYLATRVTDTELRLQVANMSQGRTLYCTCSAPQGSETLYFGSGTRLTVL.

A word on this clone: Gene names follow the mouse nomenclature. The read ends 4 residues shy of where the CDR3 ends; the end is completed using the germline J gene. V is TRBV31 and J is TRBJ2-7; TRBD2 is a possible D gene (7 bases). In germline, CDR1 is GKSSPN, CDR2 SITVG. The CDR3 contains 14 residues. V was shortened by 0 bases and J by 3 bases, with 12 bases between the two germline ends. The CDR3 reads CAWSLEGGGYEQYF. The DNA read from the CDR3 is TGTGCCTGGAGTCTAGAGGGGGGGGGCTAT.

To note about this clone: Here the gene names and germline are mouse. The read falls 4 residues short of the CDR3 end, and the missing part is taken from the germline J gene. The gene calls are TRBV13-1 and TRBJ2-4; TRBD1 matches 10 bases. The CDR3 extends over 16 amino acids. After removal of 1 base from V and 0 bases from J, the junction contained 2 bases not matched to a gene. CDR1 and CDR2 from the germline V gene are NSHNY and SYGAGN. The DNA read from the CDR3 is TGTGCCAGCAGTGATCCGGGACAGGGGAGTCAAAAC. Amino acids: CASSDPGQGSQN. The entire CDR3 sequence reads CASSDPGQGSQNTLYF.